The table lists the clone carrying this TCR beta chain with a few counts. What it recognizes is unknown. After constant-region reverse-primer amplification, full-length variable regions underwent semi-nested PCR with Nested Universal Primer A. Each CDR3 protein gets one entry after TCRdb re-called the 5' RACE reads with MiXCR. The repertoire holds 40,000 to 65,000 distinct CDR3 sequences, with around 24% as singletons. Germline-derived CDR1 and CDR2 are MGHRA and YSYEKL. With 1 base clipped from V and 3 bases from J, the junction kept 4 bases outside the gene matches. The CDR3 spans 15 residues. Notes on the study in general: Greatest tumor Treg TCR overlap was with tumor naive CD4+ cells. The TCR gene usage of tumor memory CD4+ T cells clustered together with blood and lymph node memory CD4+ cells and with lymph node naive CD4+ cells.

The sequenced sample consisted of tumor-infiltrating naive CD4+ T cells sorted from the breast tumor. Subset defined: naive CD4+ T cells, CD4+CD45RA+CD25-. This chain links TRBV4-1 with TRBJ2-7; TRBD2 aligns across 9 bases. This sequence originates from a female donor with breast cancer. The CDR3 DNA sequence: TGCGCCAGCAGCCAAGTACTAGCGGGCTTCTACGAGCAGTACTTC. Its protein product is CASSQVLAGFYEQYF.